This TCR beta chain was captured in a study of TIL therapy for anti-PD-1-resistant metastatic lung cancer. Study overall: Tumors carried a median about 1.5 non-synonymous mutations per megabase.

The immunoSEQ assay was v3. The data were produced by immunoSEQ multiplex PCR, yet TCRdb's version contains in-frame clones alone and is incomplete. The sample yields tens of thousands of clones, about 70% seen once. Time point described: pre-treatment sample, taken before nivolumab and TIL therapy. Adults with stage 4 NSCLC were enrolled in a phase I trial. There are 16 residues in the CDR3. V trimming: 0 bases; J trimming: 2 bases; junction bases outside the gene matches: 6. Germline-derived CDR1 and CDR2 are SGHRS and YFSETQ. As concerns this clone: Its matching antigen is unknown.

Study results and limitations: Treatment-naive, never-smoker and oncogene-addicted patients were overrepresented in this highly selected cohort.

This sequence joins TRBV5-1 and TRBJ2-3; 7 bases are a match to TRBD2. The sequence derives from a person aged 25 to 79 with non-small cell lung cancer. This specimen was blood, taken at baseline. In DNA, the CDR3 is TGCGCCAGCAGCTTGGAGGGCGGGGGAACCACAGATACGCAGTATTTT. This sequence encodes CASSLEGGGTTDTQYF.